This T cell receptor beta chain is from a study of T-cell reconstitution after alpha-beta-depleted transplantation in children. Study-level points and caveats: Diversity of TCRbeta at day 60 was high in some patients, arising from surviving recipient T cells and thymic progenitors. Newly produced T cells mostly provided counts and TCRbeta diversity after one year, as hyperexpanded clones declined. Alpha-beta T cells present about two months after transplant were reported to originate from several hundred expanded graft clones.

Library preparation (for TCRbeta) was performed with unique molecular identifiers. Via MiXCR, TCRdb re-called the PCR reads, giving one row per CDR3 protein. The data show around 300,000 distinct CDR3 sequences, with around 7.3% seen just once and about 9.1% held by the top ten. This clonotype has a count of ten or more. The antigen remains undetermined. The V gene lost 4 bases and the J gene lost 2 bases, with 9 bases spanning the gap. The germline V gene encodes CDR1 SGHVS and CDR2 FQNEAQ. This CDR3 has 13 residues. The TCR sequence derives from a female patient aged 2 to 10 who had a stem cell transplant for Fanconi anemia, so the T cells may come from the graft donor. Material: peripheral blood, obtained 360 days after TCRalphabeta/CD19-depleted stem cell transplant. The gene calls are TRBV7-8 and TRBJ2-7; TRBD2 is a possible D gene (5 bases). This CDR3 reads CASSSADPYEQYF. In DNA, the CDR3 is TGTGCCAGCAGCTCAGCGGATCCCTACGAGCAGTACTTC.